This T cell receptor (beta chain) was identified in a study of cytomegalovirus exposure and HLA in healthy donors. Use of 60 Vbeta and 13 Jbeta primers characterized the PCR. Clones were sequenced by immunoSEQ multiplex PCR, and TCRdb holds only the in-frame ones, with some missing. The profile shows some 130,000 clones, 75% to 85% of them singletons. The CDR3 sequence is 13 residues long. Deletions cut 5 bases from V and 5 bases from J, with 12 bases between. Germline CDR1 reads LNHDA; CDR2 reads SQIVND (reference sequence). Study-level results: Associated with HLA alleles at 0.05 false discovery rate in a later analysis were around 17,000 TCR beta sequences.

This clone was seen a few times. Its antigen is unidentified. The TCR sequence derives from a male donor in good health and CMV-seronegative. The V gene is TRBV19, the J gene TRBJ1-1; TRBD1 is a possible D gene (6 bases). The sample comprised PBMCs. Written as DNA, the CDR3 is TGTGCCAGTAGTCAACAGGGATGGACTGAAGCTTTCTTT. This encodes CASSQQGWTEAFF. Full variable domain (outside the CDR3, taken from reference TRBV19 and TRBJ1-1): DGGITQSPKYLFRKEGQNVTLSCEQNLNHDAMYWYRQDPGQGLRLIYYSQIVNDFQKGDIAEGYSVSREKKESFPLTVTSAQKNPTAFYLCASSQQGWTEAFFGQGTRLTVV.